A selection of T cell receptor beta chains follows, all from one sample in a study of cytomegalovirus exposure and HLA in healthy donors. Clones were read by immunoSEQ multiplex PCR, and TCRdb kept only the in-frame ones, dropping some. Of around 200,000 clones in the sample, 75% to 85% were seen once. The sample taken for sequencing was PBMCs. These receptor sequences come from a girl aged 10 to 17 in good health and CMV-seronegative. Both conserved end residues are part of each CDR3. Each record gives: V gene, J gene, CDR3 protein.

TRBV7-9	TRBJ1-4	CASRTGGGAEKLFF
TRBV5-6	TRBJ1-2	CASSSLLDRGSYGYTF
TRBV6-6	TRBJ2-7	CASSSDGGLSYEQYF
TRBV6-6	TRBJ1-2	CASSPQYGYTF
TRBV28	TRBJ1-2	CASSNGGRLSNYGYTF
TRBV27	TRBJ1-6	CASSFEWGQAHSPLHF
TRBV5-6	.	CASSLILTRDKYEQYF
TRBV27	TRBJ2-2	CASSRQGGTGELFF
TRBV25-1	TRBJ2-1	CGDSTSYNEQFF
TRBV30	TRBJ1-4	CAGGTGGYFRDEKLFF
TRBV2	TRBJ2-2	CASSEERNTGELFF
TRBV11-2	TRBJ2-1	CASSLDGGRLTEQFF
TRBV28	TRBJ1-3	CASSLIAGLVNTIYF
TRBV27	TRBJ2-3	CASSLSSPPLFSTDTQYF
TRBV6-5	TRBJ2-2	CASSYGQGAMTGELFF
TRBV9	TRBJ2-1	CASSVDLAGGTYNEQFF
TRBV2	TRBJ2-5	CASGTGTWEQYF
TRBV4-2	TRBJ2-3	CASSPPGVRDTQYF
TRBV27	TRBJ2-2	CASLRQGYSTGELFF
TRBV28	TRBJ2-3	CASSLEVGGTDTQYF
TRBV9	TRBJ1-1	CASSAIGQGASAFF
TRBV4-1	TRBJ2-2	CASSQGVGQGTGELFF
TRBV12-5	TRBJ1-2	CASGPPGAASVDYTF
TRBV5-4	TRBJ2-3	CASSPSATTSTDTQYF
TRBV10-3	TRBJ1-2	CANSPGQEFYGYTF
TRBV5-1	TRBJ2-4	CASSRGSGSGVNIQYF
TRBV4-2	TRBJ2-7	CASSRRGGLEQYF
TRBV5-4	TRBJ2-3	CASSSPAGGADTQYF
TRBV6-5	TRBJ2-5	CASSPRLAGETQYF
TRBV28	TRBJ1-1	CASGLTGGNTEAFF
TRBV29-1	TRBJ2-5	CSVLDTPQETQYF
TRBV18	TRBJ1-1	CASSPRGGNTEAFF
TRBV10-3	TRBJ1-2	CATAGTGDYGYTF
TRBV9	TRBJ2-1	CASSVGLVVEQFF
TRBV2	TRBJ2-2	CASSVRRGLGNTGELFF
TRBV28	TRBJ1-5	CASRVGGGDQPQHF
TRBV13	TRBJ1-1	CASSARDKTEAFF
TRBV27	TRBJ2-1	CASSLFGLSAEQFF
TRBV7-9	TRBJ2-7	CASSRPMRDRGEQYF
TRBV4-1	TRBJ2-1	CASSQGGEDEQFF
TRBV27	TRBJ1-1	CASRLQGTMDTEAFF
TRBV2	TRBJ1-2	CASIRDRGGYTF
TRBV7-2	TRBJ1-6	CASSLVVARKGGSPLHF
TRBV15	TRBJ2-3	CATSRPYFRQGGSDTQYF
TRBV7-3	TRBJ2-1	CASSVRGGRLENEQFF
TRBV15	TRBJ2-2	CATSSGAATGELFF
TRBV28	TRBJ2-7	CASSLLRDGYEQYF
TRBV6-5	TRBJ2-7	CASSYSASRGLYEQYF
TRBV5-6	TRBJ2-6	CASSFSGNHKSGTNVLTF
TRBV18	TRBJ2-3	CASSPPLGGAAVDLGDTQYF
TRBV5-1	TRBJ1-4	CASSTRTATNEKLFF
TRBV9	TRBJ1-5	CASSVGGPQPQHF
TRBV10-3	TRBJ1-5	CAIRMTVLHSNQPQHF
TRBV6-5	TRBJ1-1	CASSLNRVANTEAFF
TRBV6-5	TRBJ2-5	CASSPLAGEETQYF